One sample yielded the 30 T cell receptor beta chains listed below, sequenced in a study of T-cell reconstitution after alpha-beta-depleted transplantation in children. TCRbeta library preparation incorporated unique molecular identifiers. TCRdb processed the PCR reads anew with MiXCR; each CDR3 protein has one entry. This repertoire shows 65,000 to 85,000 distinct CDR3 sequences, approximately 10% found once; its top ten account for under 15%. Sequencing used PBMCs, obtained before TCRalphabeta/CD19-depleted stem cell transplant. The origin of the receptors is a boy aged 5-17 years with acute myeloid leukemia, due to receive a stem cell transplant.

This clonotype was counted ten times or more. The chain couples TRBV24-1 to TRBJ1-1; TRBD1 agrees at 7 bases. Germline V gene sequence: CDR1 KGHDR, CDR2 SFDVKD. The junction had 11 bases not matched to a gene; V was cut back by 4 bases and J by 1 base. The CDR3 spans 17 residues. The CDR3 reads CATSDPRQGYGNTEAFF. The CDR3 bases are TGTGCCACCAGTGACCCCCGACAGGGCTACGGGAACACTGAAGCTTTCTTT.

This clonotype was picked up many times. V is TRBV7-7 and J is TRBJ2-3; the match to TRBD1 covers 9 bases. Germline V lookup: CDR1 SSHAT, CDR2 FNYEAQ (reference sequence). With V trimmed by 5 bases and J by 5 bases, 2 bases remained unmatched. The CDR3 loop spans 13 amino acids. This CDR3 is CASSGQGLDTQYF. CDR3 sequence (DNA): TGTGCCAGCAGCGGACAGGGGTTAGATACGCAGTATTTT.

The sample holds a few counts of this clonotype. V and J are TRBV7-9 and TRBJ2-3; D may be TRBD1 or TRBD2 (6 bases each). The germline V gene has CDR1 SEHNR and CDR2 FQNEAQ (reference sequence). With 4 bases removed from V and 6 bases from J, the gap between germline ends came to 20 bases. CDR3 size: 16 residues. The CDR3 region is CASSSSRSSGADTQYF. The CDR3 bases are TGTGCCAGCAGCTCCAGTCGATCCTCGGGGGCGGATACGCAGTATTTT.

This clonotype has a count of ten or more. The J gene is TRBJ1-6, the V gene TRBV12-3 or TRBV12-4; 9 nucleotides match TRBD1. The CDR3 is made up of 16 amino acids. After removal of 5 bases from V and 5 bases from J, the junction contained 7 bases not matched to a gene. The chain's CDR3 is CASSPSGTGHNSPLHF. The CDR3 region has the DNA TGTGCCAGCAGTCCGTCCGGGACAGGGCATAATTCACCCCTCCACTTT.

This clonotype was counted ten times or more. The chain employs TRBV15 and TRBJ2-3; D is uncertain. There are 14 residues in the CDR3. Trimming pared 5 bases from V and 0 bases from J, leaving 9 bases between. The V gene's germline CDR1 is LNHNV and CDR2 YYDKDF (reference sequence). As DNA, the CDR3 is TGTGCCACCAGCCGATACCTCAGCACAGATACGCAGTATTTT. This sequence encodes CATSRYLSTDTQYF.

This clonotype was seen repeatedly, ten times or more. CDR3 loop: CSARGTTPIKQPQHF. CDR3 nucleotide sequence: TGCAGTGCTAGAGGAACAACTCCGATTAAACAGCCCCAGCATTTT. The chain employs TRBV20-1 and TRBJ1-5; D unclear. V lost 1 base, J lost 7 bases, and 17 bases lay in between. Germline values: CDR1 DFQATT, CDR2 SNEGSKA (reference sequence). This CDR3 has 15 amino acids.

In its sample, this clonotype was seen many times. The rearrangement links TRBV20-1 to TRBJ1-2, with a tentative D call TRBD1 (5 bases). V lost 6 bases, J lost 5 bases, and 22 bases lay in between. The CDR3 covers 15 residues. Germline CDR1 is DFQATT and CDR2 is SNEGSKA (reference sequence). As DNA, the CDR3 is TGCAGTGCCCCCTCGTTCCCGGGGGGAGGGTATGGCTACACCTTC. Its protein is CSAPSFPGGGYGYTF.

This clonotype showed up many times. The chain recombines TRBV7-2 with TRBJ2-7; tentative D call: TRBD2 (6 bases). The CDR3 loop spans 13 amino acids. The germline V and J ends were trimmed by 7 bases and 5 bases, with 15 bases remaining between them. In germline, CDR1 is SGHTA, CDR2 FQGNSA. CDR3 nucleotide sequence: TGTGCCAGCACCCATGGCGGGAACCACGAGCAGTACTTC. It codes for CASTHGGNHEQYF.

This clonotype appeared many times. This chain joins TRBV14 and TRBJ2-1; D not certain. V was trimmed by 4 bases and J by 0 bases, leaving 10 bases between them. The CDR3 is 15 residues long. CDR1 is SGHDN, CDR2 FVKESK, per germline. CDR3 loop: CASSRAPSSYNEQFF. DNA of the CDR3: TGTGCCAGCAGCCGCGCCCCCAGCTCCTACAATGAGCAGTTCTTC.

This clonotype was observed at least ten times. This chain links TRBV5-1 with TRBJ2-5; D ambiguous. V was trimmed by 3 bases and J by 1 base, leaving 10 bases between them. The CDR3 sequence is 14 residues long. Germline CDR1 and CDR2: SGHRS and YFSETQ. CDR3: CASSSPGLQETQYF. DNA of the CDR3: TGCGCCAGCAGCTCACCGGGCCTCCAAGAGACCCAGTACTTC.

The CDR3 is CASSLTTRDEQYF. The CDR3 region has the DNA TGTGCCAGCAGCCTTACTACCAGGGACGAGCAGTACTTC. This chain connects TRBV7-2 to TRBJ2-7; perhaps TRBD1 as D (5 bases). Trimming removed 5 bases from V and 5 bases from J, with 13 bases in between. In germline, CDR1 is SGHTA, CDR2 FQGNSA. There are 13 residues in the CDR3.

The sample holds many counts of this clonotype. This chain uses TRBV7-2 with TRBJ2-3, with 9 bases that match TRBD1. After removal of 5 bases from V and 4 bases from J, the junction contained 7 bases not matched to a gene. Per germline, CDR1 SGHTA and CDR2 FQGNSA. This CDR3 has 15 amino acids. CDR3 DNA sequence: TGTGCCAGCAGCCCTGGGGACAGGGCTGCAGATACGCAGTATTTT. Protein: CASSPGDRAADTQYF.

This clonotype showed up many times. The CDR3 loop reads CASSHRNSPLHF. The CDR3 DNA follows: TGTGCCAGCAGCCACAGGAATTCACCCCTCCACTTT. The J gene is TRBJ1-6, the V gene TRBV14; D remains ambiguous. Trimming shortened V by 3 bases and J by 7 bases, and 4 bases separated the two germline ends. The CDR3 covers 12 residues. The germline gives CDR1 SGHDN, CDR2 FVKESK. Using reference TRBV14 and TRBJ1-6 for the parts outside the CDR3, the full variable domain is EAGVTQFPSHSVIEKGQTVTLRCDPISGHDNLYWYRRVMGKEIKFLLHFVKESKQDESGMPNNRFLAERTGGTYSTLKVQPAELEDSGVYFCASSHRNSPLHFGNGTRLTVT.

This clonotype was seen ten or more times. The CDR3 DNA reads TGTGCCACCAGCTCTCTAGGACTAGCGGGGACCTACAATGAGCAGTTCTTC. It is translated as CATSSLGLAGTYNEQFF. This rearrangement joins TRBV15 to TRBJ2-1, with TRBD2 identical over 12 bases. J gave up 2 bases and V 5 bases, and 7 bases lay outside the gene matches. This CDR3 region has 17 residues. Germline CDR1 LNHNV, CDR2 YYDKDF (reference sequence). Complete variable domain (other parts from reference TRBV15 and TRBJ2-1): DAMVIQNPRYQVTQFGKPVTLSCSQTLNHNVMYWYQQKSSQAPKLLFHYYDKDFNNEADTPDNFQSRRPNTSFCFLDIRSPGLGDTAMYLCATSSLGLAGTYNEQFFGPGTRLTVL.

The CDR3 coding sequence is TGCAGTGCTTTCCTCCGCACCACCGGGCCCCCAGGCGAGCAGTACTTC. It yields the protein CSAFLRTTGPPGEQYF. The chain joins TRBV20-1 to TRBJ2-7; D unresolved. The CDR3 contains 16 residues. Looked up from germline, CDR1 is DFQATT and CDR2 is SNEGSKA (reference sequence). V dropped 5 bases and J dropped 6 bases, with 26 bases sitting between them.

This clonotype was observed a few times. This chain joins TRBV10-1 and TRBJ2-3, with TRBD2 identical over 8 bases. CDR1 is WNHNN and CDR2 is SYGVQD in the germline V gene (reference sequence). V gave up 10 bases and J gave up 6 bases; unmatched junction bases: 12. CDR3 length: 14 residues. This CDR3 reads CATGFTGGVDTQYF. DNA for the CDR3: TGCGCCACCGGTTTTACGGGGGGGGTGGATACGCAGTATTTT.

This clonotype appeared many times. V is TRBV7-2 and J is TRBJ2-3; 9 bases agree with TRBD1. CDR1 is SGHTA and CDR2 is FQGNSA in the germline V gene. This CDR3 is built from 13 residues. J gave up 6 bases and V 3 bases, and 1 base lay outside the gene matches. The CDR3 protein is CASSFGQGDTQYF. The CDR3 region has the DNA TGTGCCAGCAGCTTCGGACAGGGGGATACGCAGTATTTT. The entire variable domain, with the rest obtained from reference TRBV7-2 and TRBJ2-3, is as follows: GAGVSQSPSNKVTEKGKDVELRCDPISGHTALYWYRQSLGQGLEFLIYFQGNSAPDKSGLPSDRFSAERTGGSVSTLTIQRTQQEDSAVYLCASSFGQGDTQYFGPGTRLTVL.

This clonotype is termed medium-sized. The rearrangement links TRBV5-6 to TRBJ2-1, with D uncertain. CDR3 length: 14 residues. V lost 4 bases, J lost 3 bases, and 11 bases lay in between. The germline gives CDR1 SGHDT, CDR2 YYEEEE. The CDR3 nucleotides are TGTGCCAGCAGCGTCGACGGGCACTACAATGAGCAGTTCTTC. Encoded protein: CASSVDGHYNEQFF.

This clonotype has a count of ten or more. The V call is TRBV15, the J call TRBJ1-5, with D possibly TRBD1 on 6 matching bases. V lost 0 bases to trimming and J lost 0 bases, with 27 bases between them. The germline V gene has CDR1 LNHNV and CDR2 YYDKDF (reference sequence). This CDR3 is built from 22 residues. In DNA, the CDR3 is TGTGCCACCAGCAGAGATAGAAGACCGGGTGGCAGGGGCCCCCTTAGCAATCAGCCCCAGCATTTT. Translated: CATSRDRRPGGRGPLSNQPQHF.

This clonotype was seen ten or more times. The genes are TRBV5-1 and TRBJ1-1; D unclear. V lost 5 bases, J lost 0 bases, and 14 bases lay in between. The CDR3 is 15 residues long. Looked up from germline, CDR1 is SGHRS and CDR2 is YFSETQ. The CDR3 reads CASRSQVTLNTEAFF. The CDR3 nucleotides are TGCGCCAGCAGAAGCCAGGTGACCCTGAACACTGAAGCTTTCTTT.

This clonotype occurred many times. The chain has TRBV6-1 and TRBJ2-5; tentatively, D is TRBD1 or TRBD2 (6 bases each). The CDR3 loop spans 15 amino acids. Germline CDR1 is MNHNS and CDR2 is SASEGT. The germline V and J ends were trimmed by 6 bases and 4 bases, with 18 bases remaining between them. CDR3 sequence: CASSLEGGSGETQYF. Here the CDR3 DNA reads TGTGCCAGCAGCCTCGAGGGGGGATCAGGAGAGACCCAGTACTTC.

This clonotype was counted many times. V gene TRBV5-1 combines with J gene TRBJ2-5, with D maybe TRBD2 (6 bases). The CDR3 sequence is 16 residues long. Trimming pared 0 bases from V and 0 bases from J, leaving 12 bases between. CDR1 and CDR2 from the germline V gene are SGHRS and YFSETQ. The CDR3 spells CASSLGDLLYQETQYF. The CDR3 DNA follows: TGCGCCAGCAGCTTGGGGGACTTACTGTACCAAGAGACCCAGTACTTC.

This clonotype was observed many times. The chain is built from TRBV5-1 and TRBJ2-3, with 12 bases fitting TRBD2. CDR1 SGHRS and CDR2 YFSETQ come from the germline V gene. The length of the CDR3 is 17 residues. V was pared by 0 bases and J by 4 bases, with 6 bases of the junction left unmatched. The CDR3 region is CASSLASRLAGADTQYF. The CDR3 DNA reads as TGCGCCAGCAGCTTGGCCTCAAGACTAGCGGGGGCAGATACGCAGTATTTT.

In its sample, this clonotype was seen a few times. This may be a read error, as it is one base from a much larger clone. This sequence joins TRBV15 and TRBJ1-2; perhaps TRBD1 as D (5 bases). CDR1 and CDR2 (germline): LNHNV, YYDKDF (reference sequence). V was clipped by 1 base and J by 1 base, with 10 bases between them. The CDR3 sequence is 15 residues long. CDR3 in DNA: TGTGCCACCAGCAGAGGAAGGGACCTTAACTATGGCTACACCTTC. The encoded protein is CATSRGRDLNYGYTF.

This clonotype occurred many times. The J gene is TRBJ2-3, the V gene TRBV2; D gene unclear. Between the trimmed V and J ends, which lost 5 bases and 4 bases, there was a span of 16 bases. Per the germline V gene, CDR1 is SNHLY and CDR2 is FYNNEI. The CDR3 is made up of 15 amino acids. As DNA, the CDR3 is TGTGCCAGCAGTCTAGGCTTAGCTATCCCAGATACGCAGTATTTT. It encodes CASSLGLAIPDTQYF.

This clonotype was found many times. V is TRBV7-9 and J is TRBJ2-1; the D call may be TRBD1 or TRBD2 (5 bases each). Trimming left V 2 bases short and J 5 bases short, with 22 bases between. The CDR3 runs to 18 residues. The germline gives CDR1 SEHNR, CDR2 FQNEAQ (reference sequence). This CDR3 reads CASSLSIRGASGHNEQFF. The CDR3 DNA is TGTGCCAGCAGCTTATCCATCCGAGGGGCCAGCGGCCACAATGAGCAGTTCTTC.

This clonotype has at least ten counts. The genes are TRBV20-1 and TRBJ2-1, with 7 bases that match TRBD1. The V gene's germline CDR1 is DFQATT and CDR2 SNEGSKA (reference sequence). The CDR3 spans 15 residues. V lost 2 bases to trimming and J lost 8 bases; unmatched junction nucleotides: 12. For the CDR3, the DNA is TGCAGTGCTAGAACCTACCAGGGGGTCGTCGATGAGCAGTTCTTC. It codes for CSARTYQGVVDEQFF.

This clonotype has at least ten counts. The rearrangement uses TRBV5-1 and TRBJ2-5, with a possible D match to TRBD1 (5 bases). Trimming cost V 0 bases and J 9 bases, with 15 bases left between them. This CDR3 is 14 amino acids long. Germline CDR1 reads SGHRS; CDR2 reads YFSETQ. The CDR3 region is CASSLDLGVFAQYF. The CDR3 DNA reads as TGCGCCAGCAGCTTGGATTTAGGGGTGTTTGCCCAGTACTTC.

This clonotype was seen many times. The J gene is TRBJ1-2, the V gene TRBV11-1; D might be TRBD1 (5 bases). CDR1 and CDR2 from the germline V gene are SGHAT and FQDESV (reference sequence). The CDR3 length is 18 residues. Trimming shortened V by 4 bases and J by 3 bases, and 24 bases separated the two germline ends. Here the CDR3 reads CASSSIDSDPLFDYGYTF. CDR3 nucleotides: TGTGCCAGCAGCTCCATTGACAGCGATCCTCTCTTTGACTATGGCTACACCTTC. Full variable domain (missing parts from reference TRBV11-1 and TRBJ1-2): EAEVAQSPRYKITEKSQAVAFWCDPISGHATLYWYRQILGQGPELLVQFQDESVVDDSQLPKDRFSAERLKGVDSTLKIQPAELGDSAMYLCASSSIDSDPLFDYGYTFGSGTRLTVV.

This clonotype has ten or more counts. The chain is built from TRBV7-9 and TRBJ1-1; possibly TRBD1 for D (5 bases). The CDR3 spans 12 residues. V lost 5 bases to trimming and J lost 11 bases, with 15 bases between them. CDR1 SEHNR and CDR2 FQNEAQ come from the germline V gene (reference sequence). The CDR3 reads CASSPDTTAAFF. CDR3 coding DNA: TGTGCCAGCAGCCCGGACACTACCGCGGCTTTCTTT.